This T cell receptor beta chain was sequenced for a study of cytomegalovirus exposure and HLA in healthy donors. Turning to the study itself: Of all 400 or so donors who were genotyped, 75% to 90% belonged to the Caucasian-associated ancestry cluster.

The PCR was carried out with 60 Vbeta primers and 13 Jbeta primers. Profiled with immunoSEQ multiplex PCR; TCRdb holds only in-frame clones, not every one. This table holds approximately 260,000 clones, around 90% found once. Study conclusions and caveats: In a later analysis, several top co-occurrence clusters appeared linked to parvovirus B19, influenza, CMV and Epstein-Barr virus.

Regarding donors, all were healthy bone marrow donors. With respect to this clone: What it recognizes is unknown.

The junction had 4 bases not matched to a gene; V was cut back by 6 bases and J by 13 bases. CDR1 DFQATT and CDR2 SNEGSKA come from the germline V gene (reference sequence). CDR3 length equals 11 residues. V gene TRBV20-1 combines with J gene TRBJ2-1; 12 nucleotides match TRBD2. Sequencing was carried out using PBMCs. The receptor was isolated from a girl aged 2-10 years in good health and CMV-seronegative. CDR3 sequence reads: CSAPTSGSQFF. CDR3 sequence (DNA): TGCAGTGCACCGACTAGCGGGAGTCAGTTCTTC.